Listed below are T cell receptor beta chains from one sample, sequenced in a study of blood T cell repertoires in COVID-19. The protocol was immunoSEQ multiplex PCR, while the TCRdb copy is restricted to in-frame clones and leaves out a portion. The sample holds 150,000 or so clones, approximately 80% seen once. Specimen: peripheral blood. All receptors derive from a man aged 55 to 69 with acute or convalescent COVID-19. CDR3s include the opening cysteine and the closing phenylalanine or tryptophan. D genes are given only for firm matches. Rows may omit the clone size; those that give it use once, few, many or a size class.

-	TRBV11-3	TRBJ1-1	-	CASSRGTANTEAFF	TGTGCCAGCAGCCGCGGGACGGCGAACACTGAAGCTTTCTTT
-	TRBV15	TRBJ1-1	-	CATSRDAAGGNTEAFF	TGTGCCACCAGCAGAGATGCCGCGGGTGGAAACACTGAAGCTTTCTTT
TRBD2	TRBV9	TRBJ2-7	-	CASSASGSYEQYF	TGTGCCAGCAGCGCTAGCGGTTCCTACGAGCAGTACTTC
-	TRBV7-2	TRBJ1-4	-	CASSLGGNEKLFF	TGTGCCAGCAGCCTGGGGGGGAATGAAAAACTGTTTTTT
-	TRBV5-4	TRBJ2-5	once	CASSLVGGGSQETQYF	TGTGCCAGCAGCTTGGTAGGGGGGGGATCCCAAGAGACCCAGTACTTC
-	TRBV6-5	TRBJ2-3	once	CASSYSGYRSTDTQYF	TGTGCCAGCAGTTACTCGGGCTACCGGAGCACAGATACGCAGTATTTT
TRBD1	TRBV5-1	TRBJ2-2	-	CASSVQPQTGGTGELFF	TGCGCCAGCAGCGTGCAGCCTCAGACAGGGGGCACCGGGGAGCTGTTTTTT
-	TRBV28	TRBJ1-4	-	CASRREKEKLFF	TGTGCCAGCAGAAGGGAGAAAGAAAAACTGTTTTTT
-	TRBV2	TRBJ1-5	-	CASSPLGNQPQHF	TGTGCCAGCAGCCCTTTAGGCAATCAGCCCCAGCATTTT
-	TRBV6-6	TRBJ1-3	-	CASSPTPGTKKGNTIYF	TGTGCCAGCAGTCCTACGCCGGGGACAAAAAAGGGAAACACCATATATTTT
TRBD1	TRBV9	TRBJ2-7	-	CASSVGGQGPYEQYF	TGTGCCAGCAGCGTAGGGGGACAGGGACCCTACGAGCAGTACTTC
-	TRBV14	TRBJ2-7	-	CASSRSGEQYF	TGTGCCAGCAGCCGGTCGGGGGAGCAGTACTTC
TRBD2	TRBV6-5	TRBJ2-1	-	CASSSGGRGSYNEQFF	TGTGCCAGCAGTTCGGGGGGGAGAGGTTCCTACAATGAGCAGTTCTTC
-	TRBV7-2	TRBJ2-7	once	CASSAGGLYEQYF	TGTGCCAGCAGTGCGGGTGGATTGTACGAGCAGTACTTC